The 15 T cell receptor beta chains given below trace back to one sample, sequenced in a study of blood T cell repertoires in COVID-19. Profiling relied on immunoSEQ multiplex PCR, and the TCRdb table lists in-frame clones only, not all of them. Among some 300,000 clones listed, nearly 90% were seen once. What was sequenced was PBMCs or T cells enriched from blood (not recorded which). Source of these receptors: a woman aged 25 to 39 who had recovered from COVID-19.

The rearrangement links TRBV28 to TRBJ2-2; no definite D call. Per germline, CDR1 MDHEN and CDR2 SYDVKM. The CDR3 extends over 15 amino acids. Trimming stripped 2 bases from V and 1 base from J, with 8 bases between. This chain's CDR3 is CASSLRSLNTGELFF. CDR3 in DNA: TGTGCCAGCAGTTTACGGTCACTGAACACCGGGGAGCTGTTTTTT.

The chain is built from TRBV5-1 and TRBJ2-1, with 7 positions matching TRBD1. V dropped 4 bases and J dropped 5; count of bases not matched to a gene: 9. The length of the CDR3 is 15 residues. The germline gives CDR1 SGHRS, CDR2 YFSETQ. The CDR3, as DNA: TGCGCCAGCAGCAACTCGGGACAGAGCCACAATGAGCAGTTCTTC. Translated, it gives CASSNSGQSHNEQFF.

The chain combines TRBV19 with TRBJ2-7, with 8 bases lining up with TRBD1. The ends lost 7 bases at V and 7 bases at J; junction bases unmatched: 9. This CDR3 is built from 13 residues. Germline CDR1 is LNHDA and CDR2 is SQIVND (reference sequence). CDR3 sequence: CASTPTGVSEQYF. The CDR3 DNA reads as TGTGCCAGTACCCCGACAGGGGTTTCTGAGCAGTACTTC. The variable domain in full, completed from reference TRBV19 and TRBJ2-7, reads DGGITQSPKYLFRKEGQNVTLSCEQNLNHDAMYWYRQDPGQGLRLIYYSQIVNDFQKGDIAEGYSVSREKKESFPLTVTSAQKNPTAFYLCASTPTGVSEQYFGPGTRLTVT.

Only one count was recorded for this clone. The chain couples TRBV6-2 or TRBV6-3 to TRBJ2-3; TRBD2 might be the D (5 bases). Germline V gene data show CDR1 as MNHEY and CDR2 as SVGEGT. This CDR3 has 14 amino acids. The germline V and J ends were trimmed by 5 bases and 6 bases, with 15 bases remaining between them. The CDR3 spells CASSPRGSRDTQYF. The CDR3 nucleotides read TGTGCCAGCAGTCCCCGGGGTAGTAGGGATACGCAGTATTTT.

This clone was observed a single time. This chain uses TRBV6-5 with TRBJ1-1, with a weak D call TRBD1 (5 bases). The CDR3 has 15 residues. Germline CDR1 MNHEY, CDR2 SVGAGI. Trimming stripped 6 bases from V and 1 base from J, with 15 bases between. CDR3: CASRARGSQNTEAFF. The CDR3 bases are TGTGCCAGCAGGGCTCGGGGGAGCCAGAACACTGAAGCTTTCTTT.

This clone showed up just once. This chain uses TRBV29-1 with TRBJ1-4; 10 nucleotides agree with TRBD1. The CDR3 has 13 residues. The V segment lost 1 base and the J segment 14 bases; nucleotides outside the gene matches: 7. The germline V gene encodes CDR1 SQVTM and CDR2 ANQGSEA. The CDR3 spells CSVEGTGGPGLFF. The CDR3 region has the DNA TGCAGCGTTGAAGGGACAGGGGGACCAGGGCTGTTTTTT.

This clone appeared once. V is TRBV28 and J is TRBJ2-1, with TRBD2 matching 9 bases. Germline V lookup: CDR1 MDHEN, CDR2 SYDVKM. The CDR3 totals 15 residues. With 1 base clipped from V and 9 bases from J, the junction kept 7 bases outside the gene matches. CDR3 sequence reads: CASSLYSGSTGEQFF. The CDR3 DNA sequence: TGTGCCAGCAGTTTATATAGCGGGAGTACGGGTGAGCAGTTCTTC.

DNA for the CDR3: TGCGCCAGCAGCTTGTCGTTCTCTTCGAATTCACCCCTCCACTTT. It translates to CASSLSFSSNSPLHF. The chain has TRBV5-1 and TRBJ1-6; D remains ambiguous. Germline CDR1 and CDR2: SGHRS and YFSETQ. The CDR3 sequence is 15 residues long. The V end lost 1 base, the J end lost 7 bases, and 12 bases lay between the germline ends.

The chain employs TRBV30 and TRBJ1-3; unclear D gene. CDR1 is GTSNPN, CDR2 SVGIG, per germline (reference sequence). CDR3 length: 13 residues. Trimming cost V 3 bases and J 0 bases, with 6 bases left between them. CDR3 amino acids: CAWSAISGNTIYF. CDR3 bases: TGTGCCTGGAGCGCTATCTCTGGAAACACCATATATTTT.

V and J are TRBV7-9 and TRBJ2-4, with a tentative D call TRBD2 (5 bases). The CDR3 has 13 residues. The germline gives CDR1 SEHNR, CDR2 FQNEAQ (reference sequence). V dropped 2 bases and J dropped 5 bases, with 7 bases sitting between them. CDR3 DNA sequence: TGTGCCAGCAGCTTATACGGGGAAAACATTCAGTACTTC. It translates to CASSLYGENIQYF. The full variable domain, completed using reference TRBV7-9 and TRBJ2-4, is DTGVSQNPRHKITKRGQNVTFRCDPISEHNRLYWYRQTLGQGPEFLTYFQNEAQLEKSRLLSDRFSAERPKGSFSTLEIQRTEQGDSAMYLCASSLYGENIQYFGAGTRLSVL.

V and J are TRBV19 and TRBJ2-7; the match to TRBD1 covers 7 bases. The CDR3 has 15 residues. J lost 0 bases, V lost 6 bases, and 8 bases had no gene match. Germline CDR1 is LNHDA and CDR2 is SQIVND (reference sequence). Written as DNA, the CDR3 is TGTGCCAGTAGGAACCGACAGGGTGGCTCCTACGAGCAGTACTTC. This codes for CASRNRQGGSYEQYF.

The CDR3 sequence: CATSPSGTAGGYGYTF. The CDR3 bases are TGTGCCACCAGCCCATCGGGGACAGCGGGGGGCTATGGCTACACCTTC. This chain links TRBV24-1 with TRBJ1-2; 7 nucleotides align to TRBD1. The ends lost 7 bases at V and 4 bases at J; junction bases unmatched: 14. CDR3 length: 16 residues. Germline lookup yields CDR1 KGHDR and CDR2 SFDVKD.

As for this clone: The identical CDR3 is also encoded by other nucleotide sequences in the sample. The chain carries TRBV13 and TRBJ2-7, with 10 bases that match TRBD1. J gave up 3 bases and V 5 bases, and 7 bases lay outside the gene matches. CDR1 is PRHDT, CDR2 FYEKMQ, per germline (reference sequence). The CDR3 loop spans 15 amino acids. The CDR3 loop reads CASSPTRDRGYEQYF. The DNA of the CDR3 is TGTGCCAGCAGCCCGACCCGGGACAGGGGCTACGAGCAGTACTTC.

The chain uses TRBV6-5 and TRBJ2-7; D possibly corresponds to TRBD2 (6 bases). The germline gives CDR1 MNHEY, CDR2 SVGAGI. Trimming shortened V by 5 bases and J by 4 bases, and 18 bases separated the two germline ends. The CDR3 has 15 amino acids. Written as DNA, the CDR3 is TGTGCCAGCAGTCCCCCCCCCGGGAGTAGGTACGAGCAGTACTTC. It encodes CASSPPPGSRYEQYF.

This chain uses TRBV12-3 or TRBV12-4 with TRBJ2-3; D is perhaps TRBD2 (5 bases). The V and J ends lost 3 bases and 8 bases respectively, with 12 bases between them. This CDR3 is 13 amino acids long. As DNA, the CDR3 is TGTGCCAGCAGTTTGAGCACTAGTGTTACGCAGTATTTT. It encodes CASSLSTSVTQYF.